These T cell receptor beta chains were read from a single sample in a study of blood T cell repertoires in COVID-19. Sequencing was performed with immunoSEQ multiplex PCR; in TCRdb, only in-frame clones are kept and a portion is missing. The data show 140,000 to 150,000 clones, roughly 88% seen once. The sample taken for sequencing was peripheral blood. Every receptor here comes from a woman aged 60-75 years with COVID-19, enrolled during active disease. Each CDR3 is given with its conserved first and last residue. The D gene is left open where the match is weak. Expanded clones are given a class, and other clones once, few, many or no size at all.

D gene	V gene	clone size	J gene	CDR3 DNA	CDR3 protein
TRBD1	TRBV7-2	-	TRBJ1-1	TGTGCCAGCAGCCCCTGGACAGGGTCGAACACTGAAGCTTTCTTT	CASSPWTGSNTEAFF
TRBD2	TRBV2	-	TRBJ2-7	TGTGCCGCAACGGGGACTAGCGGGGTAGGTGAGCAGTACTTC	CAATGTSGVGEQYF
-	TRBV29-1	-	TRBJ2-1	TGCAGCGTTGAAAGTTCGCAGGGCTGGAATGAGCAGTTCTTC	CSVESSQGWNEQFF
TRBD1	TRBV6-6	-	TRBJ1-2	TGTGCCAGCAGTGGGACAGGGGATGCTAACTATGGCTACACCTTC	CASSGTGDANYGYTF
TRBD2	TRBV5-1	-	TRBJ2-1	TGCGCCAGCAGCTTGGCACAGCGGGGGGGTCTGTCCTACAATGAGCAGTTCTTC	CASSLAQRGGLSYNEQFF
-	TRBV10-1	-	TRBJ2-1	TGCGCCAGCAGTGAGTCGAGGGACAATGAGCAGTTCTTC	CASSESRDNEQFF
-	TRBV19	-	TRBJ2-3	TGTGCCAGTAGTAACAGGGTGGGGGATACGCAGTATTTT	CASSNRVGDTQYF
-	TRBV7-9	-	TRBJ2-1	TGTGCCAGCAGCCCGCGGCAGGGGTCGGGAGGCAATGAGCAGTTCTTC	CASSPRQGSGGNEQFF
TRBD2	TRBV9	-	TRBJ2-1	TGTGCCAGCAGCGTAGATAGCGGGCCTTACAATGAGCAGTTCTTC	CASSVDSGPYNEQFF
-	TRBV28	-	TRBJ2-7	TGTGCCAGCATAAATACAGGGTCCTACGAGCAGTACTTC	CASINTGSYEQYF
TRBD1	TRBV18	few	TRBJ1-3	TGTGCCAGCTCACCGAGGGACAGCTCTGGAAACACCATATATTTT	CASSPRDSSGNTIYF
-	TRBV10-3	-	TRBJ1-2	TGTGCCATCAGTGAGTGGGAGGGGCACTATGGCTACACCTTC	CAISEWEGHYGYTF
TRBD1	TRBV7-8	-	TRBJ2-4	TGTGCCAGCAGCCCTACAGGGGGTTGGGGCAAAAACATTCAGTACTTC	CASSPTGGWGKNIQYF
-	TRBV10-3	-	TRBJ2-5	TGTGCCACCGGGGCTGGGGGGAAAAGAGAGACCCAGTACTTC	CATGAGGKRETQYF
TRBD1	TRBV9	-	TRBJ1-3	TGTGCCTCCGGAGGGGGCTTTGGAAACACCATATATTTT	CASGGGFGNTIYF
TRBD1	TRBV6-2/TRBV6-3	few	TRBJ1-5	TGTGCCAGCACCCCTAGGGACAGGGGGCTTAGCAAGCCCCAGCATTTT	CASTPRDRGLSKPQHF
-	TRBV5-1	-	TRBJ1-4	TGCGCCAGCAAGATCCGGGGGAGGACTAATGAAAAACTGTTTTTT	CASKIRGRTNEKLFF
-	TRBV19	-	TRBJ2-7	TGTGCCAGTAGCCTGGGGAGACAGGGAGGTTACGAGCAGTACTTC	CASSLGRQGGYEQYF
TRBD1	TRBV5-1	-	TRBJ1-3	TGCGCCAGCAGAACCGGGACAGGGTTCTCTGGAAACACCATATATTTT	CASRTGTGFSGNTIYF
-	TRBV10-3	-	TRBJ2-3	TGTGCCATCGCGCCCCTTTGGAGCGACACAGATACGCAGTATTTT	CAIAPLWSDTDTQYF
-	TRBV6-5	-	TRBJ2-7	TGTGCCAGCAGTCGTAATCAGGACTCCTACGAGCAGTACTTC	CASSRNQDSYEQYF
-	TRBV11-2	-	TRBJ1-6	TGTGCCAGCAGCTTTTGGAGGGATTCACCCCTCCACTTT	CASSFWRDSPLHF